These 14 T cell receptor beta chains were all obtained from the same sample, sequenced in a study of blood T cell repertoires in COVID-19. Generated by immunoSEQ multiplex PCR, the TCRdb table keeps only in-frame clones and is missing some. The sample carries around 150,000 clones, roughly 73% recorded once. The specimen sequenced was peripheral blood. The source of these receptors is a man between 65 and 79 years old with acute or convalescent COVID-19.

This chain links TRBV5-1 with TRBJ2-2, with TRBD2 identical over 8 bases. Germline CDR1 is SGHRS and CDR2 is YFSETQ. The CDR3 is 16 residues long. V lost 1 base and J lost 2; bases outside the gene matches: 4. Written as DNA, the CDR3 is TGCGCCAGCAGCTTGAGCGGGGGCGCCAACACCGGGGAGCTGTTTTTT. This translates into CASSLSGGANTGELFF.

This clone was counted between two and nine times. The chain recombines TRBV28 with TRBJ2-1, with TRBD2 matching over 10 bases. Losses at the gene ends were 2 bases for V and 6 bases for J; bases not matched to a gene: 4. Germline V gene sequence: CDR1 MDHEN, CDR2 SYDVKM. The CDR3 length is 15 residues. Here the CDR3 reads CASSLSGRAVNEQFF. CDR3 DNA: TGTGCCAGCAGTTTAAGCGGGAGGGCCGTCAATGAGCAGTTCTTC. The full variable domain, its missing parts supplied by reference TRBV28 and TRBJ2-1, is DVKVTQSSRYLVKRTGEKVFLECVQDMDHENMFWYRQDPGLGLRLIYFSYDVKMKEKGDIPEGYSVSREKKERFSLILESASTNQTSMYLCASSLSGRAVNEQFFGPGTRLTVL.

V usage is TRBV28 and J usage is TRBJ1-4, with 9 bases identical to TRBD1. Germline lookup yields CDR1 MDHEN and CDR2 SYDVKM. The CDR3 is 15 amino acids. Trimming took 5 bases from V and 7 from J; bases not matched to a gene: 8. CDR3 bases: TGTGCCAGCAGTCCCCAACAGGGGGCGGGTGAAAAACTGTTTTTT. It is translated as CASSPQQGAGEKLFF.

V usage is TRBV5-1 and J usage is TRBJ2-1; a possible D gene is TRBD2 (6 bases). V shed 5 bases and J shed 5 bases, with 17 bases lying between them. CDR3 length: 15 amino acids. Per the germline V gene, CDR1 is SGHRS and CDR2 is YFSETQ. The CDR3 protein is CASRVNAGTDNEQFF. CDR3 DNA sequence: TGCGCCAGCAGAGTAAACGCGGGGACCGACAATGAGCAGTTCTTC.

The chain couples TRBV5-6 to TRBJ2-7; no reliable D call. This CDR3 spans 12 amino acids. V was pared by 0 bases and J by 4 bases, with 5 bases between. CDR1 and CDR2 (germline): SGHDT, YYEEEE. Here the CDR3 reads CASSLGNYEQYF. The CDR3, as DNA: TGTGCCAGCAGCTTGGGTAATTACGAGCAGTACTTC.

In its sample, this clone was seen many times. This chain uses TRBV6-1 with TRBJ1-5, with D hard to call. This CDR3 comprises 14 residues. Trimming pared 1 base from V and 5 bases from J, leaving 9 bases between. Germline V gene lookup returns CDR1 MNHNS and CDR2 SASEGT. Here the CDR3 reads CASSEESTYQPQHF. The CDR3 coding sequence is TGTGCCAGCAGTGAAGAGTCCACATATCAGCCCCAGCATTTT.

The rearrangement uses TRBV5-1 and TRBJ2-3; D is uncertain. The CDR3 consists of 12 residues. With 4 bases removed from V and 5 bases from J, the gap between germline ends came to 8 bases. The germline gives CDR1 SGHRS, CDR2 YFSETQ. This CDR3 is CASSVSGDTQYF. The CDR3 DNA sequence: TGCGCCAGCAGCGTTTCAGGAGATACGCAGTATTTT.

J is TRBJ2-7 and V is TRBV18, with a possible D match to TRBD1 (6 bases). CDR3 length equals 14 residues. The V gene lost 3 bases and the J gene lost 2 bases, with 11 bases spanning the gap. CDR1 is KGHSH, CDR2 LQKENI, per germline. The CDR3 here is CASSPAGAAYEQYF. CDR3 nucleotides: TGTGCCAGCTCACCCGCAGGGGCAGCCTACGAGCAGTACTTC. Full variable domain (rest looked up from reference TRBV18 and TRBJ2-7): NAGVMQNPRHLVRRRGQEARLRCSPMKGHSHVYWYRQLPEEGLKFMVYLQKENIIDESGMPKERFSAEFPKEGPSILRIQQVVRGDSAAYFCASSPAGAAYEQYFGPGTRLTVT.

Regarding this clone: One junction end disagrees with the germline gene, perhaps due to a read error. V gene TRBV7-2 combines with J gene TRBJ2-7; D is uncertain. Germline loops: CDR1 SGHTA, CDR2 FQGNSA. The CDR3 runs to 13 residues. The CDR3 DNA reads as TGTGCCAGCAGCGTAGCTCCTACCTACGAGCAGTACTTC. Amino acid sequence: CASSVAPTYEQYF.

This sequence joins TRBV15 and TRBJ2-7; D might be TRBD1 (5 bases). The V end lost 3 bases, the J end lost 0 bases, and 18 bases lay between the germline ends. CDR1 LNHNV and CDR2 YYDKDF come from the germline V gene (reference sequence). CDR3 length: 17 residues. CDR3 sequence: CATSRDGGAGHSYEQYF. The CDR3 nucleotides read TGTGCCACCAGCAGGGATGGTGGGGCAGGACACTCCTACGAGCAGTACTTC.

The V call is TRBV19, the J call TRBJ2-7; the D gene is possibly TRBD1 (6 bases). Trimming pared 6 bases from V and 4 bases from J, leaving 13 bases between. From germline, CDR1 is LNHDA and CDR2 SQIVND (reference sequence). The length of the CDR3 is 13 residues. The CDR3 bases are TGTGCCAGTAGGGGAACAGGGTCGTACGAGCAGTACTTC. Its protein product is CASRGTGSYEQYF.

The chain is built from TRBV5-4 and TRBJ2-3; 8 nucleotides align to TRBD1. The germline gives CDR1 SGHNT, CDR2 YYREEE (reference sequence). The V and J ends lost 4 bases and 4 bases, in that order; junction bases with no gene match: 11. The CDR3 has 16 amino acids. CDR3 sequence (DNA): TGTGCCAGCAGCCCGAGACAGGGGATGGTCTCAGATACGCAGTATTTT. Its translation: CASSPRQGMVSDTQYF.

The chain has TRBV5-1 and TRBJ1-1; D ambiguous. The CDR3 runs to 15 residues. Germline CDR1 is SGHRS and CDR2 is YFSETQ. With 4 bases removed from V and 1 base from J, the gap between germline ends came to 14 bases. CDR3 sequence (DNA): TGCGCCAGCAGCGCGTACTCCGGAGGGAACACTGAAGCTTTCTTT. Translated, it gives CASSAYSGGNTEAFF.

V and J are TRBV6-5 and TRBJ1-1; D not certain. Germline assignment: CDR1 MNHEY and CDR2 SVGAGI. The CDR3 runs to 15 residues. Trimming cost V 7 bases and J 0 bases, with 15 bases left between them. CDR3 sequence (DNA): TGTGCCAGCACTCTCATAGTCGTGATGAACACTGAAGCTTTCTTT. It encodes CASTLIVVMNTEAFF.